This T cell receptor beta chain was obtained from a study of tumor-infiltrating lymphocytes in primary liver carcinoma. CDR1 is SGHKS, CDR2 YYEKEE, per germline (reference sequence). CDR3 length equals 14 residues. TCR beta cDNA came from roughly 0.45 ug total RNA, primed with a constant-region primer. Three rounds of nested multiplex PCR with slightly modified ARM-PCR produced TCR beta libraries. Rounds one and two of PCR, each of 10 cycles, were primed with TRBV1-TRBV30 forward primers and a C-beta reverse primer. TCRdb re-called the multiplex PCR reads through MiXCR, storing one row per CDR3 protein. The sample lists 25,000 to 35,000 distinct CDR3 sequences; 76% were seen once. Co-extraction yielded RNA and DNA from roughly 20-30 mg of unsorted bulk tissue. Every patient had chronic HBV infection and was treatment-naive. Turning to this clonotype: Sequence at one end of the junction differs from germline and may be a read error.

V is TRBV5-5 and J is TRBJ1-6; D is undetermined. The receptor comes from a man aged 35 to 55 with primary liver carcinoma and hepatitis B virus infection. The sequenced sample was liver tumor tissue from sampling region 5. Subset specified: tumor region T5, tumor centre. The CDR3 DNA reads TGTGCCAGCACCCCGGGAAACTATAATTCACCCCCCTACTTT. Protein sequence: CASTPGNYNSPPYF. Drawing the rest from reference TRBV5-5 and TRBJ1-6, the complete variable domain is DAGVTQSPTHLIKTRGQQVTLRCSPISGHKSVSWYQQVLGQGPQFIFQYYEKEERGRGNFPDRFSARQFPNYSSELNVNALLLGDSALYLCASTPGNYNSPPYFGNGTRLTVT.